This TCR beta chain was sequenced in a study of blood T cell repertoires in COVID-19. Looking at the study overall: The samples span acute and convalescent COVID-19 from the United States, Italy and Spain. PBMCs, B-cell-depleted T cells, or T cells were the source of the cDNA or gDNA that made up the material.

With 0 bases removed from V and 11 bases from J, the gap between germline ends came to 7 bases. This CDR3 contains 11 residues. Assay used: immunoSEQ multiplex PCR; TCRdb lists only in-frame clones, some missing. This table holds some 240,000 clones, roughly 88% found once. This chain links TRBV12-3 or TRBV12-4 with TRBJ1-1; D is uncertain. The clonotype was recovered from a woman aged 40 to 50 who had recovered from COVID-19. Material for sequencing was peripheral blood. CDR3: CASSLASRAFF. In nucleotides, the CDR3 is TGTGCCAGCAGTTTAGCGTCACGGGCTTTCTTT.